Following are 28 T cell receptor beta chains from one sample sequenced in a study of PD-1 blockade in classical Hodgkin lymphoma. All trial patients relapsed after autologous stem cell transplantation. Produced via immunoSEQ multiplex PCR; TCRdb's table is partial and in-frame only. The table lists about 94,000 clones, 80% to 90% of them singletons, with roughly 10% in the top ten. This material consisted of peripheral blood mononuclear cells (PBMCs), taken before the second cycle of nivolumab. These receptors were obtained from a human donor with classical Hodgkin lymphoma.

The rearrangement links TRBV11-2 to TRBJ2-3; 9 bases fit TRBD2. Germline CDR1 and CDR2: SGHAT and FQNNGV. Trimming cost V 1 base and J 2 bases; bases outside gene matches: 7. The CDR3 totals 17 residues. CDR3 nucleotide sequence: TGTGCCAGCAGCTTAGGAGCGGGAGGCTGGAACACAGATACGCAGTATTTT. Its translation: CASSLGAGGWNTDTQYF.

This CDR3 is CASSWDRENGYTF. The CDR3 DNA sequence: TGTGCCAGCAGTTGGGACAGGGAAAATGGCTACACCTTC. The chain is built from TRBV6-1 and TRBJ1-2, with 9 bases lining up with TRBD1. V lost 5 bases to trimming and J lost 6 bases; unmatched junction nucleotides: 4. The length of the CDR3 is 13 residues. CDR1 is MNHNS, CDR2 SASEGT, per germline.

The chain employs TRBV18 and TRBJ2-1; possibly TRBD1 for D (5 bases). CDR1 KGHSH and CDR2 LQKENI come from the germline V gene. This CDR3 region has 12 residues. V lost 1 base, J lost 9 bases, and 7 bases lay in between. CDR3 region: CASSPQGFEQFF. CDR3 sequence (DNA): TGTGCCAGCTCACCACAGGGGTTTGAGCAGTTCTTC.

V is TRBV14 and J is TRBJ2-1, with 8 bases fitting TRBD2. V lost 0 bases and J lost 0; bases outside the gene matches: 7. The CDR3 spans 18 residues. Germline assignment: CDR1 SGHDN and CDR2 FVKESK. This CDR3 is CASSQEYGAGVSYNEQFF. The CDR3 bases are TGTGCCAGCAGCCAAGAGTATGGAGCGGGGGTCTCCTACAATGAGCAGTTCTTC.

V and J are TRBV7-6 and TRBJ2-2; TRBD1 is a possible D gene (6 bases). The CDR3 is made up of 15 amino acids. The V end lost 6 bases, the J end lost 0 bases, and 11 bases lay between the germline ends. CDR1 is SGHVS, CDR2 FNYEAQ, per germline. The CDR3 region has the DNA TGTGCCAGCAGGAAAGACAGGACGAACACCGGGGAGCTGTTTTTT. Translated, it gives CASRKDRTNTGELFF. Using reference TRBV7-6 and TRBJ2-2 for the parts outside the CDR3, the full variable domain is GAGVSQSPRYKVTKRGQDVALRCDPISGHVSLYWYRQALGQGPEFLTYFNYEAQQDKSGLPNDRFSAERPEGSISTLTIQRTEQRDSAMYRCASRKDRTNTGELFFGEGSRLTVL.

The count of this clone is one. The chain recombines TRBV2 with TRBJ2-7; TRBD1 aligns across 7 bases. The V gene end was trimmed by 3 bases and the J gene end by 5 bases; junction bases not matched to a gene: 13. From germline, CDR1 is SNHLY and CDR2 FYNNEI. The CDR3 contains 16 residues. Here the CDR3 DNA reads TGTGCCAGCAGTGATGAGGGGGCCCACGCCTCGGACGAGCAGTACTTC. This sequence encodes CASSDEGAHASDEQYF.

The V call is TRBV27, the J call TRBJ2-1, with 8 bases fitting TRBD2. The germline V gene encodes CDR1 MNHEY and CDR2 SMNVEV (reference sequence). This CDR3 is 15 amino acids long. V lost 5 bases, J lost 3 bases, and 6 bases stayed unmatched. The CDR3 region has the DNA TGTGCCAGCAGTCCGGGACTAGGGAGCTACAATGAGCAGTTCTTC. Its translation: CASSPGLGSYNEQFF.

CDR3 protein: CASSGGETQYF. The CDR3 nucleotides read TGTGCCAGCAGTGGAGGGGAGACCCAGTACTTC. The chain uses TRBV2 and TRBJ2-5, with a tentative D call TRBD2 (5 bases). The CDR3 runs 11 residues. V was shortened by 4 bases and J by 5 bases, with 5 bases between the two germline ends. In germline, CDR1 is SNHLY, CDR2 FYNNEI.

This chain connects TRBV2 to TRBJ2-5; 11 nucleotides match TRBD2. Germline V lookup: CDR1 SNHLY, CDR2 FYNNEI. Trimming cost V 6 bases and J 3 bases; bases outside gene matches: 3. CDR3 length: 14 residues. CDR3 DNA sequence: TGTGCCAGCAGAGCGACTAGCGGGGAAGAGACCCAGTACTTC. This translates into CASRATSGEETQYF.

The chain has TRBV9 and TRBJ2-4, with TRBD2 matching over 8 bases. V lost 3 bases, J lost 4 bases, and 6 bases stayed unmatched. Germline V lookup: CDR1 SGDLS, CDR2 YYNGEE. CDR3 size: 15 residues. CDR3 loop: CASSDPPGGKNIQYF. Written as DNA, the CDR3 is TGTGCCAGCAGCGATCCCCCGGGGGGGAAAAACATTCAGTACTTC.

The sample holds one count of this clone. The CDR3, as DNA: TGTGCCAGCAGTGAATACGACAGGGAAGAGACCCAGTACTTC. It codes for CASSEYDREETQYF. This sequence joins TRBV25-1 and TRBJ2-5; TRBD1 matches at 7 bases. Unmatched junction bases numbered 1, after V lost 0 bases and J lost 3 bases. This CDR3 is built from 14 residues. The germline V gene has CDR1 MGHDK and CDR2 SYGVNS.

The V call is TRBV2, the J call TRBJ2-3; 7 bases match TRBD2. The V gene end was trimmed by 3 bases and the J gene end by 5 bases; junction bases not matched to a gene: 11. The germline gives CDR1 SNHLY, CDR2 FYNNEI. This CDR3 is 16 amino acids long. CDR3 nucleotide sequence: TGTGCCAGCAGTGATCGCGGGCGGGAGAGAGTAGATACGCAGTATTTT. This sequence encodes CASSDRGRERVDTQYF.

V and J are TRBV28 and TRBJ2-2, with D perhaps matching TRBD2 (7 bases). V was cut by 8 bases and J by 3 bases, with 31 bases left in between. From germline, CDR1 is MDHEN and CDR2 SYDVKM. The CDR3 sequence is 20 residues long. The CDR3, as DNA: TGTGCCAGCTCTCTCCGGGGGGCAGGGACTTGGCTAGCGGACACCGGGGAGCTGTTTTTT. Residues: CASSLRGAGTWLADTGELFF.

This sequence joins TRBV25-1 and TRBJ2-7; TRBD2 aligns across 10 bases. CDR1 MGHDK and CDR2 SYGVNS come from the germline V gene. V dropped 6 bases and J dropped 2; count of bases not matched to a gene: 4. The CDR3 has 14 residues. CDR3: CASRTSGAAYEQYF. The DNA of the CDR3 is TGTGCCAGCAGAACTAGCGGGGCCGCCTACGAGCAGTACTTC.

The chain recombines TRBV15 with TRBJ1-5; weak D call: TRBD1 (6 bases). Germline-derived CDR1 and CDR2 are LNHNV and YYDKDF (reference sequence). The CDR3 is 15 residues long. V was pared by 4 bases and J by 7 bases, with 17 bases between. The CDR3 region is CATSKYREGGQPQHF. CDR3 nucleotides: TGTGCCACCAGCAAATATCGCGAAGGGGGACAGCCCCAGCATTTT. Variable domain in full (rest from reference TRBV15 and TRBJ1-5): DAMVIQNPRYQVTQFGKPVTLSCSQTLNHNVMYWYQQKSSQAPKLLFHYYDKDFNNEADTPDNFQSRRPNTSFCFLDIRSPGLGDTAMYLCATSKYREGGQPQHFGDGTRLSIL.

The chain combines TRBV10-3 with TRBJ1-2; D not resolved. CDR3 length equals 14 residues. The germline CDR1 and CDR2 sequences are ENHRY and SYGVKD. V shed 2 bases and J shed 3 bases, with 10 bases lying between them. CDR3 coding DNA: TGTGCCATCAGTGAGCCGGGATACTACTATGGCTACACCTTC. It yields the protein CAISEPGYYYGYTF.

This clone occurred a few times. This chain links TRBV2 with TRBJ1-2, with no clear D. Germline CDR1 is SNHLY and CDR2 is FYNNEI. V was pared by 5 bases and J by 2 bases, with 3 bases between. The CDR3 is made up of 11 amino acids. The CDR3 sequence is CASSQNYGYTF. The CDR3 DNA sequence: TGTGCCAGCAGTCAGAACTATGGCTACACCTTC.

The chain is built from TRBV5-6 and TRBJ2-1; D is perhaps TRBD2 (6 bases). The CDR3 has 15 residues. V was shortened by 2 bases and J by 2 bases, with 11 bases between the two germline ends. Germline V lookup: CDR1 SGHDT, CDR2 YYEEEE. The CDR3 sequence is CASSFGASAYNEQFF. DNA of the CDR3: TGTGCCAGCAGCTTTGGGGCTAGCGCCTACAATGAGCAGTTCTTC.

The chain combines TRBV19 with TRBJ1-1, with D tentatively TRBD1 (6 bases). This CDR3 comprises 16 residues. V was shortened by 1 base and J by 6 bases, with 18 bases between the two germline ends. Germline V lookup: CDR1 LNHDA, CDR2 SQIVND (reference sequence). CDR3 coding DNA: TGTGCCAGTAGTATAGGGACCCGGGGGGGCCGACCTGAAGCTTTCTTT. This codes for CASSIGTRGGRPEAFF. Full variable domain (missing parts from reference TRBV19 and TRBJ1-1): DGGITQSPKYLFRKEGQNVTLSCEQNLNHDAMYWYRQDPGQGLRLIYYSQIVNDFQKGDIAEGYSVSREKKESFPLTVTSAQKNPTAFYLCASSIGTRGGRPEAFFGQGTRLTVV.

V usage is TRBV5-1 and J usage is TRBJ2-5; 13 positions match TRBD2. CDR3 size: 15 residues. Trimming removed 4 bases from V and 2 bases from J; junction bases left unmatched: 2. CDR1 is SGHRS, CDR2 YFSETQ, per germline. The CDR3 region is CASSTGLAGQETQYF. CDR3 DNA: TGCGCCAGCAGCACGGGACTAGCGGGACAAGAGACCCAGTACTTC.

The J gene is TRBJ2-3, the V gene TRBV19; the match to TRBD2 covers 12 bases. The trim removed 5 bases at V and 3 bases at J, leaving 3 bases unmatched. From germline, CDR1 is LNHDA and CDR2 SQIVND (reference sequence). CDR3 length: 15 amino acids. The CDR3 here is CASSQTSGGTDTQYF. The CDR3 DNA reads TGTGCCAGTAGTCAGACTAGCGGGGGTACAGATACGCAGTATTTT.

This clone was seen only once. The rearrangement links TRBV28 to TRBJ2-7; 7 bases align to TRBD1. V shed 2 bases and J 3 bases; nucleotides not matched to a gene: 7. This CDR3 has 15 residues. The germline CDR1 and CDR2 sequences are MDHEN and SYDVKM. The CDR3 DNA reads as TGTGCCAGCAGTTTACCAGGGGGACAGTACTACGAGCAGTACTTC. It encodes CASSLPGGQYYEQYF.

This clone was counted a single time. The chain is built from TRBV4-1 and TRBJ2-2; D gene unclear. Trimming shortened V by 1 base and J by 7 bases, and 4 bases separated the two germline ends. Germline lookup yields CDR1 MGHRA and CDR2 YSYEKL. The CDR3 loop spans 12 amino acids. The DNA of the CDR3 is TGCGCCAGCAGCCAAGCCGTCGGGGAGCTGTTTTTT. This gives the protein CASSQAVGELFF.

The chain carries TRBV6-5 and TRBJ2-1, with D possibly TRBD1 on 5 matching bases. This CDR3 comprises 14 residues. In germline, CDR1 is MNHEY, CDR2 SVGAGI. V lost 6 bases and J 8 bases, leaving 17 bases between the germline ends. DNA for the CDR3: TGTGCCAGCAGCCATCCCCTCATCAGGGATGAGCAGTTCTTC. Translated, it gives CASSHPLIRDEQFF.

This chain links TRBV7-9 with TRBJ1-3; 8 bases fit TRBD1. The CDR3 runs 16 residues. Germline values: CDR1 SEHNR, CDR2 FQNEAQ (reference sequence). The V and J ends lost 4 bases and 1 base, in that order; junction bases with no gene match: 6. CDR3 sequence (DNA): TGTGCCAGCAGCTCCCGGACAGGGAGATCTGGAAACACCATATATTTT. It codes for CASSSRTGRSGNTIYF. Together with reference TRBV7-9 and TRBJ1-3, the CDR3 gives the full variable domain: DTGVSQNPRHKITKRGQNVTFRCDPISEHNRLYWYRQTLGQGPEFLTYFQNEAQLEKSRLLSDRFSAERPKGSFSTLEIQRTEQGDSAMYLCASSSRTGRSGNTIYFGEGSWLTVV.

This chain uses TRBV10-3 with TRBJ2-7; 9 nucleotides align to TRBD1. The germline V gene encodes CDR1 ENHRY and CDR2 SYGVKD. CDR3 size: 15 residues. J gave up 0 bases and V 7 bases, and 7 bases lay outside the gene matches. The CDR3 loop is CAITEGQGISYEQYF. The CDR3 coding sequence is TGTGCCATCACCGAAGGACAGGGGATCTCCTACGAGCAGTACTTC.

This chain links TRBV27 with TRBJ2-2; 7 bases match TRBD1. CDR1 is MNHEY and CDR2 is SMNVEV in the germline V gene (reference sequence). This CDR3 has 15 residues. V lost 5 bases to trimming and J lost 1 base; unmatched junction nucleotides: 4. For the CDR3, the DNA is TGTGCCAGCAGTAGGGACAGTCGGAACACCGGGGAGCTGTTTTTT. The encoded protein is CASSRDSRNTGELFF.

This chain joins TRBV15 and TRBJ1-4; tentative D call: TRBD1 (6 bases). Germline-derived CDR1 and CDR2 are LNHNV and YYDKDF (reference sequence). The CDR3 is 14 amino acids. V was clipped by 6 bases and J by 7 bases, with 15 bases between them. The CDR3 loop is CATSRDIGGEKLFF. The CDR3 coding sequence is TGTGCCACCAGTCGGGACATAGGAGGTGAAAAACTGTTTTTT.